The 11 T cell receptor beta chains presented below share a single source sample, sequenced in a study of beta chain features in type 1 diabetes. Reverse transcribing all isolated RNA meant expressed TCRB transcripts were sequenced. Data came from immunoSEQ multiplex PCR; TCRdb stores just in-frame clones and leaves some out. The profile shows 200,000 to 250,000 clones, around 65% of them singletons. The sample taken for sequencing was naive CD4+ T cells from blood. The origin of the receptors is a man aged 25-40 years in good health.

CDR3 sequence reads: CASSGLALGSPLHF. The CDR3 DNA follows: TGTGCCAGCAGTGGGCTCGCCCTAGGTTCACCCCTCCACTTT. This rearrangement joins TRBV2 to TRBJ1-6; D is unclear. Trimming stripped 4 bases from V and 9 bases from J, with 13 bases between. Germline CDR1 SNHLY, CDR2 FYNNEI. CDR3 size: 14 residues.

The count of this clone is one. The chain joins TRBV9 to TRBJ2-1, with 10 bases aligning to TRBD2. V lost 0 bases, J lost 8 bases, and 11 bases stayed unmatched. Germline V CDR1 and CDR2: SGDLS, YYNGEE. The CDR3 is made up of 17 amino acids. The CDR3 here is CASSVGLAGGTVHEQFF. In DNA, the CDR3 is TGTGCCAGCAGCGTAGGGTTAGCGGGAGGTACTGTGCATGAGCAGTTCTTC.

The rearrangement uses TRBV2 and TRBJ2-7; 10 nucleotides match TRBD2. The trim removed 2 bases at V and 5 bases at J, leaving 6 bases unmatched. Germline V gene lookup returns CDR1 SNHLY and CDR2 FYNNEI. The CDR3 spans 15 residues. The CDR3 DNA is TGTGCCAGCAGTGAACTGGCTAGCGGGAGAAACGAGCAGTACTTC. Translating it yields CASSELASGRNEQYF.

This clone was counted once. The chain has TRBV29-1 and TRBJ2-1; D is possibly TRBD2 (5 bases). Trimming took 4 bases from V and 3 from J, leaving 16 bases between them. In germline, CDR1 is SQVTM, CDR2 ANQGSEA. There are 15 residues in the CDR3. CDR3 region: CSVVHVTILYNEQFF. CDR3 nucleotide sequence: TGCAGCGTTGTACATGTGACTATCCTCTACAATGAGCAGTTCTTC.

The rearrangement links TRBV29-1 to TRBJ2-7, with D tentatively TRBD1 (5 bases). V shed 6 bases and J shed 2 bases, with 11 bases lying between them. The CDR3 consists of 12 residues. Germline-derived CDR1 and CDR2 are SQVTM and ANQGSEA. CDR3 DNA sequence: TGCAGCGTAGGGGCGTCGACCTACGAGCAGTACTTC. It yields the protein CSVGASTYEQYF.

The chain couples TRBV7-9 to TRBJ2-3, with D unresolved. Trimming removed 7 bases at V and 0 bases at J, with 8 bases between. The CDR3 length is 13 residues. CDR1 SEHNR and CDR2 FQNEAQ come from the germline V gene (reference sequence). The CDR3 sequence: CASNWASTDTQYF. CDR3 DNA sequence: TGTGCCAGCAATTGGGCTAGCACAGATACGCAGTATTTT. The full variable domain, rest sourced from reference TRBV7-9 and TRBJ2-3, is DTGVSQNPRHKITKRGQNVTFRCDPISEHNRLYWYRQTLGQGPEFLTYFQNEAQLEKSRLLSDRFSAERPKGSFSTLEIQRTEQGDSAMYLCASNWASTDTQYFGPGTRLTVL.

This chain joins TRBV29-1 and TRBJ1-1; no clear D. The CDR3 consists of 12 residues. V shed 6 bases and J shed 6 bases, with 14 bases lying between them. The germline V gene has CDR1 SQVTM and CDR2 ANQGSEA. CDR3 loop: CSVARGTAEAFF. The CDR3 nucleotides are TGCAGCGTGGCTCGCGGTACGGCTGAAGCTTTCTTT. The variable domain in full, with the rest retrieved from reference TRBV29-1 and TRBJ1-1, is SAVISQKPSRDICQRGTSLTIQCQVDSQVTMMFWYRQQPGQSLTLIATANQGSEATYESGFVIDKFPISRPNLTFSTLTVSNMSPEDSSIYLCSVARGTAEAFFGQGTRLTVV.

V usage is TRBV7-9 and J usage is TRBJ1-5; D is ambiguous. The CDR3 covers 13 residues. The germline V gene encodes CDR1 SEHNR and CDR2 FQNEAQ (reference sequence). Trimming shortened V by 6 bases and J by 4 bases, and 10 bases separated the two germline ends. The CDR3: CASSMGENQPQHF. The CDR3 DNA reads as TGTGCCAGCAGTATGGGAGAAAATCAGCCCCAGCATTTT.

This chain uses TRBV2 with TRBJ2-3; 8 bases are a match to TRBD2. V lost 4 bases and J lost 0; bases outside the gene matches: 3. Germline-derived CDR1 and CDR2 are SNHLY and FYNNEI. CDR3 length: 15 amino acids. DNA for the CDR3: TGTGCCAGCAGTGCACCTAGCGGGAGCACAGATACGCAGTATTTT. Translation gives CASSAPSGSTDTQYF.

This chain uses TRBV29-1 with TRBJ2-1; D may be TRBD2 (6 bases). This CDR3 region has 15 residues. Germline V gene sequence: CDR1 SQVTM, CDR2 ANQGSEA. V lost 8 bases and J lost 8, with 25 bases in between. The chain's CDR3 is CSSRFRGNLKDEQFF. The DNA of the CDR3 is TGCAGCTCCCGTTTTCGGGGGAATTTAAAGGATGAGCAGTTCTTC.

This clone was counted a few times. The chain has TRBV29-1 and TRBJ1-2; D is unclear. V lost 3 bases and J lost 7, with 3 bases in between. CDR1 is SQVTM and CDR2 is ANQGSEA in the germline V gene. The CDR3 totals 9 residues. CDR3 nucleotide sequence: TGCAGCGTTGATGCTGGCTACACCTTC. This sequence encodes CSVDAGYTF.